These T cell receptor beta chains were read from a single sample in a study of healthy donors' naive CD4 and CD8 T cells. One entry per CDR3 protein results from TCRdb running MiXCR on the reads. The data contain about 180,000 distinct CDR3 sequences, 65% to 75% of them singletons. Sequencing used naive CD4+ and CD8+ T cells sorted from blood, pooled from several donors. Every receptor here comes from a pool of human donors in good health; the sample pools cells from several healthy donors. CDR3s include the opening cysteine and the closing phenylalanine or tryptophan.

V gene	J gene	CDR3 protein
TRBV19	TRBJ2-1	CASSPGTADSLLPNFF
TRBV19	TRBJ2-1	CASSIGLAVYNEQFF
TRBV2	TRBJ2-5	CASSENRRETQYF
TRBV5-4	TRBJ2-7	CASSLESRGTYEQYF
TRBV19	TRBJ2-7	CASSISGEAYEQYF
TRBV29-1	TRBJ2-1	CSGTSGSRHEQFF
TRBV29-1	TRBJ1-1	CSVDGGNTEAFF
TRBV6-5	TRBJ1-1	CASGRVKTEAFF
TRBV6-5	TRBJ2-7	CASNPGTGFYEQYF
TRBV18	TRBJ2-1	CASSPLFQASYNEQFF
TRBV7-8	TRBJ2-1	CASSPGLAGGSYYNEQFF
TRBV29-1	TRBJ2-1	CSNRDSRGNEQFF
TRBV12-3/TRBV12-4	TRBJ1-1	CASSTSANTEAFF
TRBV19	TRBJ2-7	CASSMMTGATYEQYF
TRBV12-5	TRBJ1-2	CASGLALEIYGYTF
TRBV5-4	TRBJ1-1	CASSLSPTEAFF